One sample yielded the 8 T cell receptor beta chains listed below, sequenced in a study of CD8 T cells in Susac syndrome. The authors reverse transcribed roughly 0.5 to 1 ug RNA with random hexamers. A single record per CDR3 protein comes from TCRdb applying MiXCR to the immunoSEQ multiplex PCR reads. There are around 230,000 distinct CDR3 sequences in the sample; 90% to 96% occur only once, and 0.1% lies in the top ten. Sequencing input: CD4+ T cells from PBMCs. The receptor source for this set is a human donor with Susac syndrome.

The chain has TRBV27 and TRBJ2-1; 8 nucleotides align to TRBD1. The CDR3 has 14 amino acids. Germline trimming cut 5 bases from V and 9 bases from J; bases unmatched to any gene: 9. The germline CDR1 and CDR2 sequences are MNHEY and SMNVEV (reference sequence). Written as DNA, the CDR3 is TGTGCCAGCAGTGGAAGGACAGGGAGAAGTGAGCAGTTCTTC. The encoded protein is CASSGRTGRSEQFF.

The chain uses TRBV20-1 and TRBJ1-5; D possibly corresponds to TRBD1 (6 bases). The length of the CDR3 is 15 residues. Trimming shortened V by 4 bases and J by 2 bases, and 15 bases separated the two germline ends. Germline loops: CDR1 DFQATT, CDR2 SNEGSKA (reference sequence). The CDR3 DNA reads TGCAGTGCTATTCCGGGACAAGGTGGCAATCAGCCCCAGCATTTT. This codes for CSAIPGQGGNQPQHF.

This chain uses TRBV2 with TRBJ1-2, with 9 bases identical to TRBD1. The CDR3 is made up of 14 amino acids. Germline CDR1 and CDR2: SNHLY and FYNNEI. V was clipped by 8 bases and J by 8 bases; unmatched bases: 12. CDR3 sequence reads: CASGLTGGDTGYTF. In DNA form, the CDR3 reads TGTGCCAGCGGATTAACAGGGGGCGACACGGGCTACACCTTC.

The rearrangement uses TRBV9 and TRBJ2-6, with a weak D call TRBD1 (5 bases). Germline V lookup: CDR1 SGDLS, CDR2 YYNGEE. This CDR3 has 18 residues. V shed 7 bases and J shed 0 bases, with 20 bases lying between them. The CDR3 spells CASSPTGPVSSGANVLTF. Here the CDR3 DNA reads TGTGCCAGCTCCCCTACAGGTCCCGTCAGCTCTGGGGCCAACGTCCTGACTTTC.

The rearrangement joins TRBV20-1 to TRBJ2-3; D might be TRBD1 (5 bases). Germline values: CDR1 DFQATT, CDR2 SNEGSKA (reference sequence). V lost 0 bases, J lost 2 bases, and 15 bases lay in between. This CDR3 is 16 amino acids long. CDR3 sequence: CSARDPVPGFTDTQYF. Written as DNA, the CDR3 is TGCAGTGCTAGAGATCCTGTACCAGGGTTCACAGATACGCAGTATTTT.

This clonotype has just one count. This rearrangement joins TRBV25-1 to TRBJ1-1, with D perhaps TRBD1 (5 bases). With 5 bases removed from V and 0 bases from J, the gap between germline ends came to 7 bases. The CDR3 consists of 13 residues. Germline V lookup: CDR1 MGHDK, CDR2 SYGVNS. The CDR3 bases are TGTGCCAGCAGTAACAGGCTGAACACTGAAGCTTTCTTT. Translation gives CASSNRLNTEAFF.

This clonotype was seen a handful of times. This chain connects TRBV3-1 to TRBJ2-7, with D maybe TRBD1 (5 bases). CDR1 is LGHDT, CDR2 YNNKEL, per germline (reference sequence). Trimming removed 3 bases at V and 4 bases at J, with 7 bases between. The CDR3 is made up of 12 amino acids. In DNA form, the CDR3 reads TGTGCCAGCAGCCAGTCAGGGTACGAGCAGTACTTC. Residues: CASSQSGYEQYF.

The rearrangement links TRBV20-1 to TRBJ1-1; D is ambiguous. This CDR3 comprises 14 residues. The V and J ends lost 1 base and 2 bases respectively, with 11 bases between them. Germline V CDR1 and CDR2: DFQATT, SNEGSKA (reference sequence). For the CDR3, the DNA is TGCAGTGCTAGAGCACCACAAGGAAACACTGAAGCTTTCTTT. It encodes CSARAPQGNTEAFF.